This is a list of T cell receptor beta chains from one sample in a study of blood T cell repertoires in COVID-19. Repertoires were generated with immunoSEQ multiplex PCR, while TCRdb's copy carries only in-frame clones and drops some. This sample has some 13,000 clones, with about 88% found just once. The sequenced sample consisted of peripheral blood. The receptor set was obtained from an elderly man with acute or convalescent COVID-19. Each CDR3 is given with its conserved first and last residue. A D gene is named only where the DNA matches it firmly. Rows may omit the clone size; those that give it use once, few, many or a size class.

J	D	V	size	CDR3	DNA
TRBJ1-2	TRBD1	TRBV4-1	NA	CASSQALGTGGLASYGYTF	TGCGCCAGCAGCCAAGCTCTTGGGACAGGGGGCCTTGCTAGCTATGGCTACACCTTC
TRBJ2-5	TRBD2	TRBV3-1/TRBV3-2	once	CASSDLAGGRETQYF	TGTGCCAGCAGCGACCTAGCGGGGGGAAGGGAGACCCAGTACTTC
TRBJ2-6	TRBD2	TRBV29-1	NA	CSVGSGNSGANVLTF	TGCAGCGTTGGCAGCGGGAACTCTGGGGCCAACGTCCTGACTTTC
TRBJ1-1	NA	TRBV5-1	NA	CASGKTGGGEAFF	TGCGCCAGCGGGAAGACAGGTGGTGGTGAAGCTTTCTTT
TRBJ1-3	TRBD1	TRBV19	NA	CASSIVTGASTGNTIYF	TGTGCCAGTAGTATAGTTACAGGGGCTAGCACTGGAAACACCATATATTTT
TRBJ2-7	TRBD1	TRBV6-2/TRBV6-3	once	CASSQQGALREQYF	TGTGCCAGCAGCCAACAGGGGGCTCTACGAGAGCAGTACTTC
TRBJ1-1	TRBD1	TRBV25-1	NA	CASSDLDRDMNTEAFF	TGTGCCAGCAGTGATTTGGACAGGGACATGAACACTGAAGCTTTCTTT
TRBJ1-5	NA	TRBV6-5	NA	CASSPQGRNQPQHF	TGTGCCAGCAGTCCCCAGGGTCGCAATCAGCCCCAGCATTTT
TRBJ2-7	TRBD1	TRBV5-1	NA	CASSLAATGGEQYF	TGCGCCAGCAGCTTGGCCGCCACAGGGGGAGAGCAGTACTTC
TRBJ1-1	NA	TRBV10-1	NA	CATMTNSNTEAFF	TGCGCCACGATGACAAATTCGAACACTGAAGCTTTCTTT
TRBJ2-1	TRBD2	TRBV5-6	NA	CASSVTSGIQFF	TGTGCCAGCAGCGTTACGAGCGGGATTCAGTTCTTC
TRBJ1-5	NA	TRBV4-2	NA	CASSQVGQPQHF	TGTGCCAGCAGCCAAGTGGGCCAGCCCCAGCATTTT
TRBJ2-5	NA	TRBV24-1	NA	CATSDFNQESQYF	TGTGCCACCAGTGATTTTAACCAAGAGAGCCAGTACTTC
TRBJ1-2	NA	TRBV5-1	NA	CASSPGHLNYGYTF	TGCGCCAGCAGCCCGGGACACCTGAACTATGGCTACACCTTC
TRBJ2-7	NA	TRBV2	NA	CASSGRSSYEQYF	TGTGCCAGCAGTGGCAGATCCTCGTACGAGCAGTACTTC
TRBJ2-4	TRBD2	TRBV7-2	NA	CASSPNLNRAGRPIQYF	TGTGCCAGCAGCCCGAACCTAAATAGAGCGGGACGGCCCATTCAGTACTTC
TRBJ2-2	TRBD1	TRBV11-3	NA	CASSSGGMNHRGAVF	TGTGCCAGCAGCTCAGGGGGAATGAACCACCGGGGAGCTGTTTTT
TRBJ2-3	NA	TRBV11-3	NA	CASSLGRFTDTQYF	TGTGCCAGCAGCTTAGGGCGGTTCACAGATACGCAGTATTTT
TRBJ1-5	NA	TRBV30	NA	CAWGAQERQPQHF	TGTGCCTGGGGGGCACAGGAAAGACAGCCCCAGCATTTT
TRBJ2-7	NA	TRBV5-6	few	CASSPSGPAYEQYF	TGTGCCAGCAGCCCCAGTGGTCCCGCTTACGAGCAGTACTTC
TRBJ1-4	TRBD1	TRBV24-1	NA	CATSDPGQGQEKLFF	TGTGCCACCAGTGACCCAGGACAGGGGCAAGAAAAACTGTTTTTT
TRBJ2-1	TRBD2	TRBV5-1	NA	CASASGAYNEQFF	TGCGCCAGTGCTAGCGGGGCATACAATGAGCAGTTCTTC
TRBJ2-2	NA	TRBV12-3/TRBV12-4	NA	CASENGNTGELFF	TGTGCCAGCGAAAACGGGAACACCGGGGAGCTGTTTTTT
TRBJ1-4	TRBD1	TRBV6-5	NA	CASMGTGNEKLFF	TGTGCCAGCATGGGGACAGGGAATGAAAAACTGTTTTTT
TRBJ2-5	TRBD1	TRBV6-5	NA	CASSSDRVPTETQYF	TGTGCCAGCAGTTCCGACAGGGTCCCTACGGAGACCCAGTACTTC
TRBJ2-7	NA	TRBV6-5	NA	CASNRQLGDFYEQYF	TGTGCCAGCAACCGACAGCTTGGAGATTTCTACGAGCAGTACTTC
TRBJ1-6	TRBD1	TRBV18	few	CASSPGTGDSPLHF	TGTGCCAGCTCCCCCGGGACAGGGGACTCACCCCTCCACTTT
TRBJ2-7	TRBD2	TRBV5-1	NA	CASSLGLAGGYEQYF	TGCGCCAGCAGCTTGGGACTAGCGGGAGGCTACGAGCAGTACTTC
TRBJ1-2	TRBD1	TRBV6-5	NA	CASSPTGTALGASF	TGTGCCAGCAGTCCCACCGGGACAGCCTTAGGGGCTTCCTTC
TRBJ2-2	TRBD2	TRBV19	NA	CASIGSFAGVRTGELFF	TGTGCCAGTATCGGGAGCTTCGCGGGAGTGAGGACCGGGGAGCTGTTTTTT
TRBJ2-5	TRBD1	TRBV29-1	NA	CSVGEPGQGFGETQYF	TGCAGCGTTGGGGAGCCGGGACAGGGGTTCGGCGAGACCCAGTACTTC
TRBJ2-5	NA	TRBV10-2	NA	CASSWAGQETQYF	TGCGCCAGCAGTTGGGCAGGCCAAGAGACCCAGTACTTC
TRBJ1-4	TRBD1	TRBV6-1	NA	CASSDRTGFGEKLFF	TGTGCCAGCAGTGACCGGACAGGGTTTGGTGAAAAACTGTTTTTT
TRBJ2-2	TRBD2	TRBV3-1/TRBV3-2	NA	CASSLQTSGWTGELFF	TGTGCCAGCAGCCTTCAGACTAGCGGGTGGACCGGGGAGCTGTTTTTT
TRBJ2-2	TRBD1	TRBV18	NA	CASSPLTGITGELFF	TGTGCCAGCTCACCATTGACAGGGATCACCGGGGAGCTGTTTTTT
TRBJ2-7	NA	TRBV4-1	NA	CASSQEYEQYF	TGCGCCAGCAGCCAGGAGTACGAGCAGTACTTC
TRBJ2-7	NA	TRBV5-6	NA	CASSLAVSRNSYEQYF	TGTGCCAGCAGCTTGGCCGTTTCGCGGAATTCCTACGAGCAGTACTTC
TRBJ1-4	NA	TRBV4-1	NA	CASRRAGATNEKLFF	TGCGCCAGCAGGCGTGCAGGTGCAACTAATGAAAAACTGTTTTTT
TRBJ2-1	TRBD1	TRBV10-1	NA	CASSYEPGQGANEQFF	TGCGCCAGCAGTTACGAACCGGGACAGGGGGCCAATGAGCAGTTCTTC
TRBJ1-3	TRBD1	TRBV10-2	NA	CASRTGGNSGNTIYF	TGCGCCAGCAGGACAGGGGGAAACTCTGGAAACACCATATATTTT
TRBJ2-2	NA	TRBV7-8	NA	CASRFLRGYNTGELFF	TGTGCCAGCAGATTTTTAAGGGGGTACAACACCGGGGAGCTGTTTTTT
TRBJ1-2	TRBD1	TRBV7-2	NA	CASSLTQGNYGYTF	TGTGCCAGCAGCTTAACACAGGGGAACTATGGCTACACCTTC
TRBJ2-5	NA	TRBV30	NA	CAWSVAGASVETQYF	TGTGCCTGGAGTGTGGCGGGGGCCTCAGTAGAGACCCAGTACTTC
TRBJ2-7	NA	TRBV20-1	NA	CSARGHREQYF	TGCAGTGCTAGAGGTCATCGGGAGCAGTACTTC
TRBJ1-2	NA	TRBV6-6	NA	CASSSGQNYGYTF	TGTGCCAGCAGTTCAGGACAGAACTATGGCTACACCTTC
TRBJ2-3	TRBD2	TRBV15	NA	CATSRQRGGVDTQYF	TGTGCCACCAGCAGGCAGCGGGGGGGGGTAGATACGCAGTATTTT
TRBJ1-5	NA	TRBV30	NA	CAWSAEGDQPQHF	TGTGCCTGGAGTGCGGAGGGTGATCAGCCCCAGCATTTT
TRBJ2-1	TRBD1	TRBV18	NA	CASSPQDGTARSYNEQFF	TGTGCCAGCTCACCACAAGATGGGACAGCGAGATCCTACAATGAGCAGTTCTTC
TRBJ1-4	NA	TRBV2	NA	CASSEGQNEKLFF	TGTGCCAGCAGTGAAGGTCAGAATGAAAAACTGTTTTTT
TRBJ2-7	TRBD2	TRBV2	few	CASRGGTFYEQYF	TGTGCCAGCAGGGGGGGGACTTTTTACGAGCAGTACTTC
TRBJ2-3	TRBD2	TRBV5-1	NA	CASSLGGSGEADTQYF	TGCGCCAGCAGCTTGGGGGGTAGCGGGGAGGCAGATACGCAGTATTTT